This entry features one TCR beta chain sequence. Its recognized antigen is unknown. The limits of the CDR3 on the DNA are not certain, so only TCRdb's listed CDR3 is given. The sample's time point label is to be understood as: baseline before first vaccination. Samples from vaccinated people were obtained from the UK trials COV001 and COV002, which included a single-blind randomized controlled phase 2/3 trial of AZD1222 (ChAdOx1 nCoV-19) in healthy adults. For TCRbeta chain sequencing, PBMC samples were collected from trial participants at day 0 and at day 28 after the second dose. Including the terminal cysteine and phenylalanine, the CDR3 comprises 12 residues. The germline V gene encodes CDR1 SGHDT and CDR2 YYEEEE. The CDR3 regions of human TCRbeta chains were subjected to immunosequencing. In the authors' own workflow: Repertoire TCRs were matched against a reference library of SARS-CoV-2-specific TCRs generated with the MIRA antigen-specificity platform. Breadth meant the fraction of unique TCRs that were SARS-CoV-2-associated, whereas depth meant the fraction of total T cells that were SARS-CoV-2-associated. Using the MIRA data, each spike-specific TCR was assigned both to the spike region to which the TCR was reactive and to a CD4 or CD8 class. Log10-transformed breadth and depth values were compared by one-way ANOVA with Sidak's multiple comparisons tests. In TCRdb, the immuneACCESS table is reduced to in-frame sequences with V and J assigned. These tables do not hold every clone; where another copy was compared, an unresolved V gene accounts for under half, and the others remain unexplained. That table furnishes V, J and clone size, whereas the DNA furnished D and trimming. Across this sample there are 99,000 or so clones, with 85% to 90% seen only once. The ten largest clones take up about 2.3% of the sample.

These data belong to a study of T cell responses to AZD1222 COVID-19 vaccine (dated by TCRdb to the early 2020s). For the wider study: Because spike-specific TCR depth and breadth did not differ between the two schedules, AZD1222 recipients who got a second dose at roughly 4 weeks were pooled with those who got a second dose at roughly 12 weeks. TCR sequencing covered some 250 trial participants: around 210 given two doses of AZD1222 and about 26 given two doses of MenACWY control vaccine. Enrollment into the trials was organized by age into subgroups of 18-55, 56-69 and 70-plus years, and those subgroups contained 148, 28 and 57 TCR-sequenced participants, respectively.

Findings and caveats that apply to the study as a whole: Vaccine-associated CD4 TCRs spanned the whole spike protein, with dominant responses in regions 160-218 and 743-854. In the small 56-69-year group, the increase in depth fell short of significance, most likely because of low power. Conclusions about previously exposed vaccinees are limited, since just six AZD1222 recipients were seropositive for SARS-CoV-2 at baseline. A significant rise in spike-specific TCR breadth and depth was observed after two AZD1222 doses relative to day 0 and relative to MenACWY recipients. Most participants were white British and females outnumbered males, and the authors suggested that clonal diversity may have been underestimated. Because no day 14 peak-response samples were available, the repertoires could be characterized only after the peak T cell response. Nearly half of unique spike-specific TCRs reportedly recognized epitopes outside regions mutated in the B.1.351 and B.1.1.7 variants.

Recombination linked TRBV5-6 to TRBJ1-2. Sample: peripheral blood, taken on day 0 of AZD1222 vaccination. This sequence originates from an adult in good health. The CDR3 loop reads CASSLVARGNTF.